This TCR beta chain was documented in a study of T cells after yellow fever vaccination. The germline gives CDR1 MNHNS, CDR2 SASEGT. The CDR3 length is 13 residues. Study-wide results and limits: Among all clonotypes, a small share was observed in both CD4 and CD8 compartments.

As regards this clonotype: Its cognate antigen is unknown. At one boundary the junction diverges from the germline segment, which might be a read error.

TCRdb independently ran MiXCR on the 5' RACE reads; one entry per CDR3 protein. The table shows approximately 250,000 distinct CDR3 sequences, with approximately 6.3% occurring only once. This specimen consisted of CD4+ T cells sorted from PBMCs, obtained on the day of the yellow fever booster vaccination. The rearrangement links TRBV6-1 to TRBJ2-2, with D perhaps assigned TRBD1 or TRBD2 (5 bases each). This clonotype was obtained from a man younger than 40 who received the YFV17D yellow fever vaccine. CDR3 loop: CASRPGPTGELLF. CDR3 nucleotides: TGTGCCAGCAGGCCAGGGCCCACCGGGGAGCTGCTTTTT.